The 14 T cell receptor beta chains below were found in one sample sequenced in a study of shared clonotypes between healthy human individuals. The repertoire was sequenced with immunoSEQ multiplex PCR; TCRdb's copy has only in-frame clones and lacks some. Among roughly 1,600,000 clones, approximately 98.5% were seen once, and the ten largest hold 0.36%. Input material: naive CD4+ T cells sorted from blood. Stated subset: CD45RA+ positively selected. The receptor set was obtained from a man aged 30 to 45 in good health.

This clone is a singleton in its sample. This rearrangement joins TRBV6-5 to TRBJ2-7, with D unresolved. Germline loops: CDR1 MNHEY, CDR2 SVGAGI. The CDR3 extends over 14 amino acids. Deletions cut 0 bases from V and 3 bases from J, with 9 bases between. For the CDR3, the DNA is TGTGCCAGCAGTTACTCGTGGCAGAACTACGAGCAGTACTTC. Translating it yields CASSYSWQNYEQYF.

This clone came up once. The chain uses TRBV9 and TRBJ2-3; 10 nucleotides align to TRBD1. This CDR3 contains 19 residues. Per germline, CDR1 SGDLS and CDR2 YYNGEE. The J segment lost 0 bases and the V segment lost 4 bases, leaving 14 bases of the junction unmatched. The CDR3, as DNA: TGTGCCAGCAGCTATAAGCCGGGACAGGGGATGATAAGCACAGATACGCAGTATTTT. Encoded protein: CASSYKPGQGMISTDTQYF.

The chain links TRBV11-2 to TRBJ2-3; TRBD1 matches at 8 bases. With V trimmed by 5 bases and J by 7 bases, 5 bases remained unmatched. The CDR3 runs to 13 residues. Germline-derived CDR1 and CDR2 are SGHAT and FQNNGV. The DNA of the CDR3 is TGTGCCAGCAGCCGACGGACAGGGAATACGCAGTATTTT. This encodes CASSRRTGNTQYF. Complete variable domain (other parts from reference TRBV11-2 and TRBJ2-3): EAGVAQSPRYKIIEKRQSVAFWCNPISGHATLYWYQQILGQGPKLLIQFQNNGVVDDSQLPKDRFSAERLKGVDSTLKIQPAKLEDSAVYLCASSRRTGNTQYFGPGTRLTVL.

This chain connects TRBV7-2 to TRBJ2-7; 12 bases fit TRBD2. Germline V gene lookup returns CDR1 SGHTA and CDR2 FQGNSA. The J segment lost 4 bases and the V segment lost 5 bases, leaving 12 bases of the junction unmatched. This CDR3 is built from 17 residues. CDR3 residues: CASSRGLAGLSRYEQYF. In DNA form, the CDR3 reads TGTGCCAGCAGCCGAGGACTAGCGGGACTATCGAGATACGAGCAGTACTTC.

V usage is TRBV5-1 and J usage is TRBJ2-7; 10 positions match TRBD2. The trim removed 3 bases at V and 2 bases at J, leaving 5 bases unmatched. The CDR3 consists of 15 residues. Germline V lookup: CDR1 SGHRS, CDR2 YFSETQ. CDR3 sequence: CASSYGLADAYEQYF. The CDR3 DNA sequence: TGCGCCAGCAGCTACGGACTAGCGGACGCCTACGAGCAGTACTTC.

The J gene is TRBJ2-7, the V gene TRBV15; D unclear. Trimming left V 1 base short and J 4 bases short, with 11 bases between. Germline CDR1 is LNHNV and CDR2 is YYDKDF (reference sequence). This CDR3 is built from 14 residues. The CDR3 sequence: CATSRATTRYEQYF. CDR3 sequence (DNA): TGTGCCACCAGCAGAGCTACTACGCGTTACGAGCAGTACTTC.

V and J are TRBV25-1 and TRBJ2-1, with 10 positions matching TRBD1. This CDR3 has 17 residues. The V gene's germline CDR1 is MGHDK and CDR2 SYGVNS. V was pared by 6 bases and J by 9 bases, with 17 bases of the junction left unmatched. CDR3 in DNA: TGTGCCAGCAGCCCGGGACAGGGGACCCCCTACATCGGTGAGCAGTTCTTC. Residues: CASSPGQGTPYIGEQFF.

This clone was recorded only once. The chain employs TRBV5-1 and TRBJ2-5; 8 bases align to TRBD1. This CDR3 spans 16 amino acids. V gave up 0 bases and J gave up 5 bases; unmatched junction bases: 9. From germline, CDR1 is SGHRS and CDR2 YFSETQ. The CDR3 sequence is CASSLGGRGRQETQYF. The CDR3 nucleotides are TGCGCCAGCAGCTTGGGGGGCAGGGGGCGCCAGGAGACCCAGTACTTC. The entire variable domain, with the rest obtained from reference TRBV5-1 and TRBJ2-5, is as follows: KAGVTQTPRYLIKTRGQQVTLSCSPISGHRSVSWYQQTPGQGLQFLFEYFSETQRNKGNFPGRFSGRQFSNSRSEMNVSTLELGDSALYLCASSLGGRGRQETQYFGPGTRLLVL.

CDR3 amino acids: CASSRRLAGDTDTQYF. The CDR3 coding sequence is TGTGCCAGCAGCCGACGGCTAGCGGGAGACACAGATACGCAGTATTTT. The chain links TRBV7-2 to TRBJ2-3, with 10 nucleotides matching TRBD2. Germline CDR1 and CDR2: SGHTA and FQGNSA. Trimming removed 5 bases from V and 2 bases from J; junction bases left unmatched: 7. This CDR3 has 16 amino acids. Combining the CDR3 with reference TRBV7-2 and TRBJ2-3 gives the whole variable domain GAGVSQSPSNKVTEKGKDVELRCDPISGHTALYWYRQSLGQGLEFLIYFQGNSAPDKSGLPSDRFSAERTGGSVSTLTIQRTQQEDSAVYLCASSRRLAGDTDTQYFGPGTRLTVL.

This chain links TRBV6-6 with TRBJ2-3; D is unresolved. The CDR3 spans 13 residues. V shed 11 bases and J shed 2 bases, with 14 bases lying between them. Per germline, CDR1 MNHNY and CDR2 SVGAGI (reference sequence). CDR3 in DNA: TGTGCCGGCCGACCAGCAGTCACAGATACGCAGTATTTT. Translating it yields CAGRPAVTDTQYF.

The chain joins TRBV30 to TRBJ1-3, with TRBD1 as a possible D gene (6 bases). The V and J ends lost 3 bases and 5 bases respectively, with 14 bases between them. Germline V gene data show CDR1 as GTSNPN and CDR2 as SVGIG (reference sequence). The CDR3 runs to 14 residues. CDR3 loop: CAWSRGQIRNTIYF. DNA for the CDR3: TGTGCCTGGAGCCGTGGACAGATTCGAAACACCATATATTTT.

The genes are TRBV27 and TRBJ2-2, with 7 nucleotides matching TRBD1. The germline CDR1 and CDR2 sequences are MNHEY and SMNVEV (reference sequence). The CDR3 extends over 16 amino acids. Losses at the gene ends were 1 base for V and 6 bases for J; bases not matched to a gene: 8. CDR3 DNA sequence: TGTGCCAGCAGTTTATTTAGGGGCAGGGGGTCCGGGGAGCTGTTTTTT. Its protein product is CASSLFRGRGSGELFF.

V usage is TRBV29-1 and J usage is TRBJ2-5; D not certain. CDR1 SQVTM and CDR2 ANQGSEA come from the germline V gene. CDR3 length equals 11 residues. V gave up 7 bases and J gave up 5 bases, with 11 bases separating them. The CDR3 spells CSGGNGETQYF. CDR3 DNA sequence: TGCAGCGGTGGGAACGGGGAGACCCAGTACTTC.

The chain uses TRBV7-3 and TRBJ2-5; D is perhaps TRBD1 or TRBD2 (5 bases each). The CDR3 spans 17 residues. V lost 1 base and J 5 bases, leaving 20 bases between the germline ends. Germline CDR1 SGHTA, CDR2 FQGTGA. CDR3 in DNA: TGTGCCAGCAGCTTAATCGGGGTCGGGGCCCAACGGGAGACCCAGTACTTC. Translating gives CASSLIGVGAQRETQYF.